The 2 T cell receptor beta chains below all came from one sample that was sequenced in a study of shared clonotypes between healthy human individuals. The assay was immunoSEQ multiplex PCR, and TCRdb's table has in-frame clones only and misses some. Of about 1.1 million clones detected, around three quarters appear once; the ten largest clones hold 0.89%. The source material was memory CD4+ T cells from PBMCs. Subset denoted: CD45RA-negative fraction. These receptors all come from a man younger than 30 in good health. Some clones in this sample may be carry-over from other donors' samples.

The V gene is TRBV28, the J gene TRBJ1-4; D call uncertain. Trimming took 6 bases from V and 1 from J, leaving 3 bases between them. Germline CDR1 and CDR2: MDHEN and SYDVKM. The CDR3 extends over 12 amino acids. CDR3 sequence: CASRVTNEKLFF. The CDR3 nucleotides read TGTGCCAGCAGGGTAACTAATGAAAAACTGTTTTTT.

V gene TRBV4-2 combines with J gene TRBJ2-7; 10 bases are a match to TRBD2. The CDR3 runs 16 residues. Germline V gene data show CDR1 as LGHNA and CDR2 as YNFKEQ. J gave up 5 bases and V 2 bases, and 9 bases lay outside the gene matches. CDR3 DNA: TGTGCCAGCAGCCAACCTAGCGGGAGCCGGATCAACGAGCAGTACTTC. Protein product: CASSQPSGSRINEQYF.